The entry below describes one TCR beta chain. Its target is unknown. This record comes from a study of shared clonotypes between healthy human individuals. The overall study: For every donor, three CD4 naive, three CD4 memory, two CD8 naive and one CD8 memory plates were used. General observations from the study: Clonotypes shared by all four donors outscored non-shared clonotypes in generation probability. In general, naive subsets displayed greater estimated richness than memory subsets did.

In the study's own analysis: Filtering of immunoSEQ junctional sequences could not match full-length read filtering. Measured with immunoSEQ multiplex PCR; TCRdb has only the in-frame clones, and not every one. That table furnishes V, J and clone size, whereas the DNA furnished D and trimming. The sample shows more than 2 million clones, 90% to 97% of them seen only once. The CDR3 loop spans 13 amino acids. Germline V gives CDR1 MNHNS, CDR2 SASEGT. V was cut by 7 bases and J by 0 bases, with 9 bases left in between. The sample consisted of naive CD4+ T cells sorted from blood. Noted subset: CD45RA+ positively selected. The chain is built from TRBV6-1 and TRBJ1-1; D is possibly TRBD1 (5 bases). The receptor was derived from a young man in good health. The CDR3 DNA sequence: TGTGCCAGCACAGGGTACATGAACACTGAAGCTTTCTTT. This codes for CASTGYMNTEAFF.